One sample yielded the 19 T cell receptor beta chains listed below, sequenced in a study of blood T cell repertoires in COVID-19. Clones were sequenced by immunoSEQ multiplex PCR, and TCRdb holds only the in-frame ones, with some missing. The table lists approximately 50,000 clones, 65% to 80% of them singletons, with 35% to 55% in the top ten. Material for sequencing was peripheral blood. The receptors originated from a man between 65 and 85 years old with active or convalescent COVID-19.

The sample holds a few counts of this clone. The chain couples TRBV4-2 to TRBJ1-2; 9 nucleotides agree with TRBD1. The trim removed 4 bases at V and 5 bases at J, leaving 11 bases unmatched. This CDR3 has 16 residues. Germline V lookup: CDR1 LGHNA, CDR2 YNFKEQ. CDR3: CASSPGGQGISYGYTF. CDR3 sequence (DNA): TGTGCCAGCAGCCCGGGGGGACAGGGAATTTCATATGGCTACACCTTC.

The genes are TRBV6-5 and TRBJ1-5; D is perhaps TRBD1 (6 bases). Looked up from germline, CDR1 is MNHEY and CDR2 is SVGAGI. This CDR3 has 13 residues. V was pared by 6 bases and J by 3 bases, with 9 bases between. The CDR3 here is CASRGAFNQPQHF. The CDR3 DNA sequence: TGTGCCAGCAGGGGGGCCTTCAATCAGCCCCAGCATTTT.

Concerning this clone itself: The sample carries other DNA sequences with the same CDR3. The rearrangement joins TRBV18 to TRBJ2-7, with TRBD1 identical over 8 bases. The CDR3 is made up of 14 amino acids. V shed 1 base and J 3 bases; nucleotides not matched to a gene: 2. CDR1 KGHSH and CDR2 LQKENI come from the germline V gene. CDR3 in amino acids: CASSPLGQGYEQYF. CDR3 DNA sequence: TGTGCCAGCTCACCACTCGGACAGGGCTACGAGCAGTACTTC.

This chain joins TRBV10-3 and TRBJ2-7, with 12 bases fitting TRBD1. Germline CDR1 and CDR2: ENHRY and SYGVKD. The CDR3 extends over 16 amino acids. Unmatched junction bases numbered 6, after V lost 6 bases and J lost 0 bases. CDR3 sequence (DNA): TGTGCCATCAGCTCGTGGGGACAGGGGGCCTCCTACGAGCAGTACTTC. Translation: CAISSWGQGASYEQYF.

Only one count was recorded for this clone. The chain links TRBV24-1 to TRBJ2-2, with 13 bases matching TRBD2. CDR1 KGHDR and CDR2 SFDVKD come from the germline V gene. The CDR3 has 18 amino acids. After removal of 3 bases from V and 7 bases from J, the junction contained 10 bases not matched to a gene. The CDR3 region is CATSDGLAGAGEGGELFF. CDR3 bases: TGTGCCACCAGTGATGGACTAGCGGGAGCTGGGGAGGGCGGGGAGCTGTTTTTT.

This clone was counted a single time. The chain employs TRBV6-4 and TRBJ1-2; TRBD1 is a possible D gene (5 bases). CDR1 and CDR2 (germline): MRHNA, SNTAGT. This CDR3 is built from 15 residues. Deletions cut 3 bases from V and 3 bases from J, with 14 bases between. The CDR3 sequence is CASSETSGVYYGYTF. CDR3 coding DNA: TGTGCCAGCAGTGAGACCTCGGGGGTCTACTATGGCTACACCTTC.

This chain links TRBV18 with TRBJ1-1, with a possible D match to TRBD1 (5 bases). V lost 5 bases and J 5 bases, leaving 12 bases between the germline ends. The CDR3 covers 13 residues. Germline lookup yields CDR1 KGHSH and CDR2 LQKENI. CDR3 DNA: TGTGCCAGCTCATTCCAGGGTGGGACTGAAGCTTTCTTT. Its translation: CASSFQGGTEAFF.

This chain joins TRBV4-1 and TRBJ2-1; D possibly corresponds to TRBD1 (5 bases). This CDR3 spans 13 amino acids. Per germline, CDR1 MGHRA and CDR2 YSYEKL. Trimming left V 1 base short and J 10 bases short, with 11 bases between. CDR3 nucleotides: TGCGCCAGCAGCCAAGGGCTAGGGGCAGAGCAGTTCTTC. Encoded protein: CASSQGLGAEQFF.

The J gene is TRBJ2-2, the V gene TRBV5-8, with 13 nucleotides matching TRBD2. The V segment lost 1 base and the J segment 4 bases; nucleotides outside the gene matches: 1. CDR1 and CDR2 from the germline V gene are SGHTS and YDEGEE. The CDR3 runs to 16 residues. The CDR3 DNA reads TGTGCCAGCAGCTTGAGACTAGCGGGAGGCACCGGGGAGCTGTTTTTT. Protein: CASSLRLAGGTGELFF.

The genes are TRBV27 and TRBJ1-2; D gene ambiguous. The V end was cut by 0 bases, the J end by 8 bases, with 13 bases between. Germline lookup yields CDR1 MNHEY and CDR2 SMNVEV (reference sequence). This CDR3 contains 14 residues. CDR3: CASSLSADPIGYTF. In DNA, the CDR3 is TGTGCCAGCAGTTTATCAGCCGATCCTATCGGCTACACCTTC.

This chain joins TRBV10-3 and TRBJ2-7, with 10 bases lining up with TRBD2. The V and J ends lost 6 bases and 6 bases, in that order; junction bases with no gene match: 2. Germline CDR1 ENHRY, CDR2 SYGVKD. The CDR3 contains 12 residues. CDR3 sequence reads: CAISLAGGEQYF. Written as DNA, the CDR3 is TGTGCCATCAGCTTAGCGGGAGGCGAGCAGTACTTC.

Only a few counts were recorded for this clone. This chain uses TRBV24-1 with TRBJ1-2; TRBD1 agrees at 8 bases. The CDR3 covers 18 residues. After removal of 9 bases from V and 3 bases from J, the junction contained 20 bases not matched to a gene. Germline assignment: CDR1 KGHDR and CDR2 SFDVKD. The CDR3 DNA reads as TGTGCCACCCGACCTAGACTTATCAGGGCAGGGGGCGACTATGGCTACACCTTC. The encoded protein is CATRPRLIRAGGDYGYTF.

The chain carries TRBV7-7 and TRBJ2-5; 9 positions agree with TRBD2. Germline V CDR1 and CDR2: SSHAT, FNYEAQ (reference sequence). The V and J ends lost 1 base and 4 bases, in that order; junction bases with no gene match: 4. The CDR3 covers 15 residues. CDR3 sequence reads: CASSLGAGGPETQYF. The CDR3 DNA is TGTGCCAGCAGCTTAGGGGCGGGGGGGCCAGAGACCCAGTACTTC.

The V gene is TRBV12-5, the J gene TRBJ1-5; 11 positions agree with TRBD1. There are 14 residues in the CDR3. Trimming cost V 5 bases and J 10 bases; bases outside gene matches: 7. Germline-derived CDR1 and CDR2 are LGHNT and FRNRAP. The CDR3 spells CASGPRTGGHPQHF. The CDR3 coding sequence is TGTGCTAGTGGTCCGCGGACAGGGGGCCATCCCCAGCATTTT.

This chain joins TRBV18 and TRBJ2-3, with 7 nucleotides matching TRBD1. The germline V gene has CDR1 KGHSH and CDR2 LQKENI. J lost 0 bases, V lost 6 bases, and 9 bases had no gene match. CDR3 length: 16 residues. The CDR3 DNA follows: TGTGCCAGCTCGGCTGAACAGGGGTTAAGCACAGATACGCAGTATTTT. Translated, it gives CASSAEQGLSTDTQYF.

The chain has TRBV9 and TRBJ1-3; D remains unclear. CDR1 and CDR2 (germline): SGDLS, YYNGEE. Trimming removed 0 bases at V and 2 bases at J, with 12 bases between. The CDR3 contains 16 residues. CDR3: CASSVVSSAPGNTIYF. CDR3 nucleotides: TGTGCCAGCAGCGTAGTTAGCAGTGCCCCTGGAAACACCATATATTTT.

V gene TRBV18 combines with J gene TRBJ2-7; TRBD2 matches 7 bases. The CDR3 sequence is 12 residues long. Looked up from germline, CDR1 is KGHSH and CDR2 is LQKENI. V trimming: 8 bases; J trimming: 6 bases; junction bases outside the gene matches: 7. CDR3 loop: CASSRGEGEQYF. The DNA for the CDR3 is TGTGCCAGCAGCCGGGGGGAAGGCGAGCAGTACTTC.

The rearrangement links TRBV2 to TRBJ1-5; D is perhaps TRBD1 (5 bases). CDR3 length equals 15 residues. Trimming took off 6 bases at V and 4 bases at J, with 16 bases between the two ends. Germline assignment: CDR1 SNHLY and CDR2 FYNNEI. As DNA, the CDR3 is TGTGCCAGCAGACCCCAGGGATTCTATAATCAGCCCCAGCATTTT. Protein product: CASRPQGFYNQPQHF. Together with reference TRBV2 and TRBJ1-5, the CDR3 gives the full variable domain: EPEVTQTPSHQVTQMGQEVILRCVPISNHLYFYWYRQILGQKVEFLVSFYNNEISEKSEIFDDQFSVERPDGSNFTLKIRSTKLEDSAMYFCASRPQGFYNQPQHFGDGTRLSIL.

V gene TRBV6-5 combines with J gene TRBJ1-2, with TRBD1 identical over 7 bases. Losses at the gene ends were 7 bases for V and 2 bases for J; bases not matched to a gene: 4. Germline CDR1 reads MNHEY; CDR2 reads SVGAGI. The CDR3 runs to 13 residues. The CDR3 loop is CASTLGQNYGYTF. The CDR3, as DNA: TGTGCCAGCACCCTGGGACAGAACTATGGCTACACCTTC.